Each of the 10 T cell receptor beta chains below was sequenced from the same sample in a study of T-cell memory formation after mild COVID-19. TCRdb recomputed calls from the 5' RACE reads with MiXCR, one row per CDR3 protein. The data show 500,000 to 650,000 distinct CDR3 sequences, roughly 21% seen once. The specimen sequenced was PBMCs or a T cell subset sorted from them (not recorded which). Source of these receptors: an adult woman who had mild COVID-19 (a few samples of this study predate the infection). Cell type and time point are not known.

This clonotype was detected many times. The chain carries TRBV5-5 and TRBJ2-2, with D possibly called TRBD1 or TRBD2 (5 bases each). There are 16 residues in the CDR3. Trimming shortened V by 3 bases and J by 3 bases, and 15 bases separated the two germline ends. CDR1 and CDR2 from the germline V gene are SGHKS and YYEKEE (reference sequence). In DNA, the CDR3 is TGTGCCAGCAGCTCCCAGGGAGCCTCTGACACCGGGGAGCTGTTTTTT. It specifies CASSSQGASDTGELFF.

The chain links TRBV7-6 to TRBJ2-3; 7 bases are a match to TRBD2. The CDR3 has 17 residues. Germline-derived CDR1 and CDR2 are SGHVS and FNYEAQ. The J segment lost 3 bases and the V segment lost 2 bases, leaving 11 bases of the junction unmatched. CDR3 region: CASSLQSQGGKTDTQYF. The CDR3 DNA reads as TGTGCCAGCAGCTTACAGAGTCAGGGAGGGAAGACAGATACGCAGTATTTT.

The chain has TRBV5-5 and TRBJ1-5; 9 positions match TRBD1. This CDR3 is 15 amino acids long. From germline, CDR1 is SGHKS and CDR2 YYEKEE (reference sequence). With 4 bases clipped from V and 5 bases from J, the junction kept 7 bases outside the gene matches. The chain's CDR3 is CASSPDRGKDQPQHF. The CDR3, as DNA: TGTGCCAGCAGCCCCGACAGGGGGAAGGATCAGCCCCAGCATTTT.

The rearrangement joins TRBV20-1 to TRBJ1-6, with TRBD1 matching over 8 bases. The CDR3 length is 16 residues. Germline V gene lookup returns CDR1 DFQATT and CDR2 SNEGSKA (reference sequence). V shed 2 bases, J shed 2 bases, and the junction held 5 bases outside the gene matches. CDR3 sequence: CSARRQGAPYNSPLHF. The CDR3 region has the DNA TGCAGTGCTAGAAGGCAGGGGGCCCCCTATAATTCACCCCTCCACTTT.

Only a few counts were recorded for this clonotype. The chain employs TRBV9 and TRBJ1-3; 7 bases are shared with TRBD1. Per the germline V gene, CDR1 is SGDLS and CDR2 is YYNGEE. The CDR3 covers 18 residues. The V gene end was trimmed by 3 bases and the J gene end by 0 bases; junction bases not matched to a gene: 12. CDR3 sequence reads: CASSATGQLKSSGNTIYF. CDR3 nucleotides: TGTGCCAGCAGCGCCACGGGACAGCTAAAGAGCTCTGGAAACACCATATATTTT. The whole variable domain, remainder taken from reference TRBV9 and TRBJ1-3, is DSGVTQTPKHLITATGQRVTLRCSPRSGDLSVYWYQQSLDQGLQFLIQYYNGEERAKGNILERFSAQQFPDLHSELNLSSLELGDSALYFCASSATGQLKSSGNTIYFGEGSWLTVV.

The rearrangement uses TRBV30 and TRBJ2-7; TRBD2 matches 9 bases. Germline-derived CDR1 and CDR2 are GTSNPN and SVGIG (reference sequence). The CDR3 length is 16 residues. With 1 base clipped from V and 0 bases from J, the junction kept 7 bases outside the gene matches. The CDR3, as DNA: TGTGCCTGGAGTGGTAGCGGGAGATCAGGCTCCTACGAGCAGTACTTC. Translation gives CAWSGSGRSGSYEQYF.

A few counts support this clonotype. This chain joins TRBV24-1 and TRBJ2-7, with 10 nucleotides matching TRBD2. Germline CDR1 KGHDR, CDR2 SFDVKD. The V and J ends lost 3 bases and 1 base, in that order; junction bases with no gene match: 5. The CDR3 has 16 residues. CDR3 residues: CATSDTGTSDSYEQYF. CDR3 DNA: TGTGCCACCAGTGATACCGGGACTAGCGATTCCTACGAGCAGTACTTC.

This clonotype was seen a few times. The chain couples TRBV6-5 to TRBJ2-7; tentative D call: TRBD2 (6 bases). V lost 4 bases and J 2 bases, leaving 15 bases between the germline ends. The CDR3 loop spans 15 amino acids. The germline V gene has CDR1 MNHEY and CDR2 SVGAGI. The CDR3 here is CASSSRAERAYEQYF. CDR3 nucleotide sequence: TGTGCCAGCAGTTCTCGGGCAGAGCGGGCCTACGAGCAGTACTTC.

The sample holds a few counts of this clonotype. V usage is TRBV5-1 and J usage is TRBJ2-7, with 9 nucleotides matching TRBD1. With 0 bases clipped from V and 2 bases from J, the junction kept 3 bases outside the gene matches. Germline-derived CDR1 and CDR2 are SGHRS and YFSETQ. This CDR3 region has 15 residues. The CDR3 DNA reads TGCGCCAGCAGCTTGGGGACAGGGGTTACCTACGAGCAGTACTTC. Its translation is CASSLGTGVTYEQYF.

CDR3 in amino acids: CASSPPSGPNTGELFF. CDR3 DNA: TGTGCCAGCAGCCCCCCCTCTGGGCCGAACACCGGGGAGCTGTTTTTT. The chain is built from TRBV7-9 and TRBJ2-2; unclear D gene. The V gene lost 5 bases and the J gene lost 0 bases, with 13 bases spanning the gap. The germline gives CDR1 SEHNR, CDR2 FQNEAQ (reference sequence). The CDR3 has 16 residues.